The 14 T cell receptor beta chains below all came from one sample that was sequenced in a study of cytomegalovirus exposure and HLA in healthy donors. With 60 Vbeta and 13 Jbeta primers, the PCR was carried out. Libraries were prepared by immunoSEQ multiplex PCR; TCRdb keeps only in-frame clonotypes and omits some of them. The repertoire table contains about 130,000 clones. Sequencing input: PBMCs. These receptors all come from a man between 25 and 39 years old in good health and CMV-seronegative.

The V and J genes are TRBV7-2 and TRBJ1-1; unclear D gene. The ends were cut back, 5 bases at V and 10 bases at J, with 17 bases in the middle. The length of the CDR3 is 13 residues. Germline V gene sequence: CDR1 SGHTA, CDR2 FQGNSA. The CDR3, as DNA: TGTGCCAGCAGCACAAAGCCGGGATACGGAGCTTTCTTT. Residues: CASSTKPGYGAFF.

The chain couples TRBV11-3 to TRBJ2-1, with 9 bases lining up with TRBD2. CDR3 length: 17 residues. From germline, CDR1 is SGHNT and CDR2 YENEEA. With 5 bases clipped from V and 4 bases from J, the junction kept 12 bases outside the gene matches. The DNA of the CDR3 is TGTGCCAGCAGCGAGCATCCCCCTAGCGGGATGTACAATGAGCAGTTCTTC. It is translated as CASSEHPPSGMYNEQFF.

The rearrangement links TRBV5-1 to TRBJ2-3; TRBD2 matches 14 bases. V lost 4 bases to trimming and J lost 7 bases; unmatched junction nucleotides: 8. Looked up from germline, CDR1 is SGHRS and CDR2 is YFSETQ. The CDR3 length is 16 residues. The CDR3 sequence: CASSPGLAGDLNTQYF. CDR3 nucleotides: TGCGCCAGCAGCCCGGGACTAGCGGGAGATTTAAATACGCAGTATTTT.

This sequence joins TRBV4-3 and TRBJ2-7; 8 bases agree with TRBD1. V lost 0 bases and J lost 5; bases outside the gene matches: 6. The germline gives CDR1 LGHNA, CDR2 YSLEER. There are 15 residues in the CDR3. The CDR3 DNA is TGCGCCAGCAGCCAAGATCGGACAGGGTCCCACGAGCAGTACTTC. Protein sequence: CASSQDRTGSHEQYF.

This chain links TRBV5-1 with TRBJ2-7; a weak D match, TRBD1 (6 bases). With 4 bases removed from V and 1 base from J, the gap between germline ends came to 12 bases. CDR1 is SGHRS and CDR2 is YFSETQ in the germline V gene. CDR3 length: 14 residues. The CDR3 region has the DNA TGCGCCAGCAGCCCAGGGGCGACATCCTACGAGCAGTACTTC. Amino acids: CASSPGATSYEQYF. The full variable domain, its missing parts supplied by reference TRBV5-1 and TRBJ2-7, is KAGVTQTPRYLIKTRGQQVTLSCSPISGHRSVSWYQQTPGQGLQFLFEYFSETQRNKGNFPGRFSGRQFSNSRSEMNVSTLELGDSALYLCASSPGATSYEQYFGPGTRLTVT.

V and J are TRBV2 and TRBJ1-4; the D gene is possibly TRBD1 (5 bases). Germline V gene data show CDR1 as SNHLY and CDR2 as FYNNEI. V was trimmed by 6 bases and J by 3 bases, leaving 14 bases between them. This CDR3 contains 15 residues. CDR3 amino acids: CASSREVGSNEKLFF. DNA for the CDR3: TGTGCCAGCAGCAGGGAAGTGGGGTCTAATGAAAAACTGTTTTTT.

The chain links TRBV18 to TRBJ1-2; D ambiguous. V lost 10 bases and J lost 2, with 17 bases in between. The V gene's germline CDR1 is KGHSH and CDR2 LQKENI. The CDR3 loop spans 14 amino acids. This CDR3 is CATGGADTNYGYTF. The CDR3 coding sequence is TGTGCCACGGGAGGCGCAGACACAAACTATGGCTACACCTTC.

The chain's CDR3 is CASSSARLAGGPNEQFF. The CDR3 coding sequence is TGTGCCAGCAGCTCGGCCAGACTAGCGGGAGGGCCGAATGAGCAGTTCTTC. The chain links TRBV7-9 to TRBJ2-1; 14 bases agree with TRBD2. J was trimmed by 7 bases and V by 4 bases; bases with no gene match: 9. Germline V gives CDR1 SEHNR, CDR2 FQNEAQ (reference sequence). The CDR3 sequence is 17 residues long. The entire variable domain, with the rest obtained from reference TRBV7-9 and TRBJ2-1, is as follows: DTGVSQNPRHKITKRGQNVTFRCDPISEHNRLYWYRQTLGQGPEFLTYFQNEAQLEKSRLLSDRFSAERPKGSFSTLEIQRTEQGDSAMYLCASSSARLAGGPNEQFFGPGTRLTVL.

The chain uses TRBV7-8 and TRBJ1-5; perhaps TRBD1 as D (5 bases). Trimming took 2 bases from V and 6 from J, leaving 14 bases between them. The germline V gene has CDR1 SGHVS and CDR2 FQNEAQ. The CDR3 extends over 15 amino acids. The CDR3 nucleotides are TGTGCCAGCAGCTTAACGGCGGGGGATCGTCAGCCCCAGCATTTT. Amino acid sequence: CASSLTAGDRQPQHF.

CDR3 sequence (DNA): TGTGCCAGCAGCCAAGTAGAACTAGCGGATAACACCGGGGAGCTGTTTTTT. It is translated as CASSQVELADNTGELFF. This chain joins TRBV4-2 and TRBJ2-2; 8 nucleotides match TRBD2. The germline CDR1 and CDR2 sequences are LGHNA and YNFKEQ. The length of the CDR3 is 17 residues. The junction had 6 bases not matched to a gene; V was cut back by 1 base and J by 2 bases.

The gene calls are TRBV5-1 and TRBJ2-1, with D tentatively TRBD2 (5 bases). Germline V gene data show CDR1 as SGHRS and CDR2 as YFSETQ. This CDR3 has 13 residues. The V end was cut by 4 bases, the J end by 1 base, with 6 bases between. Here the CDR3 reads CASSPGSYNEQFF. The CDR3 DNA reads as TGCGCCAGCAGCCCGGGGTCCTACAATGAGCAGTTCTTC.

In DNA form, the CDR3 reads TGCAGCGAAGAGAGGGTCCCTGAGTTCTTT. The encoded protein is CSEERVPEFF. V usage is TRBV29-1 and J usage is TRBJ1-1, with D unclear. Trimming pared 7 bases from V and 14 bases from J, leaving 17 bases between. Looked up from germline, CDR1 is SQVTM and CDR2 is ANQGSEA. The CDR3 totals 10 residues. Filled out from reference TRBV29-1 and TRBJ1-1, the complete variable domain reads SAVISQKPSRDICQRGTSLTIQCQVDSQVTMMFWYRQQPGQSLTLIATANQGSEATYESGFVIDKFPISRPNLTFSTLTVSNMSPEDSSIYLCSEERVPEFFGQGTRLTVV.

The V and J genes are TRBV5-1 and TRBJ1-2, with D unclear. The V end lost 4 bases, the J end lost 2 bases, and 12 bases lay between the germline ends. Germline assignment: CDR1 SGHRS and CDR2 YFSETQ. This CDR3 spans 14 amino acids. CDR3 amino acids: CASSATTGNYGYTF. The CDR3 DNA is TGCGCCAGCAGCGCGACGACGGGGAACTATGGCTACACCTTC.

The gene calls are TRBV9 and TRBJ1-5; D not certain. With 7 bases removed from V and 2 bases from J, the gap between germline ends came to 7 bases. The length of the CDR3 is 12 residues. The germline gives CDR1 SGDLS, CDR2 YYNGEE. The CDR3 region is CASGLGNQPQHF. For the CDR3, the DNA is TGTGCCAGCGGCCTTGGCAATCAGCCCCAGCATTTT.